This entry describes one T cell receptor (beta chain). The antigen is not known. Clones were sequenced by immunoSEQ multiplex PCR, and TCRdb holds only the in-frame ones, with some missing. The top ten clones hold around 2.6% of a sample with about 68,000 clones, roughly 91% of them seen once. This sample stems from a study of lymphopenia after photon versus proton radiotherapy. J gave up 4 bases and V 5 bases, and 3 bases lay outside the gene matches. CDR3 size: 13 residues. CDR1 SGHTA and CDR2 FQGTGA come from the germline V gene. The study, taken as a whole, reports: Under photons, naive T cells and diversity fell while effector/memory populations rose. Post-nadir diversity loss with photons came from oligoclonal expansion, particularly CD8+ Temra cells.

The source was peripheral blood, collected from a patient treated with photon-based radiotherapy. J is TRBJ2-3 and V is TRBV7-3; TRBD1 matches 7 bases. The clonotype originates from a woman between 70 and 85 years old with pancreatic cancer. The CDR3 DNA is TGTGCCAGCAGCCTGACAGGGCCAGATACGCAGTATTTT. Encoded protein: CASSLTGPDTQYF.